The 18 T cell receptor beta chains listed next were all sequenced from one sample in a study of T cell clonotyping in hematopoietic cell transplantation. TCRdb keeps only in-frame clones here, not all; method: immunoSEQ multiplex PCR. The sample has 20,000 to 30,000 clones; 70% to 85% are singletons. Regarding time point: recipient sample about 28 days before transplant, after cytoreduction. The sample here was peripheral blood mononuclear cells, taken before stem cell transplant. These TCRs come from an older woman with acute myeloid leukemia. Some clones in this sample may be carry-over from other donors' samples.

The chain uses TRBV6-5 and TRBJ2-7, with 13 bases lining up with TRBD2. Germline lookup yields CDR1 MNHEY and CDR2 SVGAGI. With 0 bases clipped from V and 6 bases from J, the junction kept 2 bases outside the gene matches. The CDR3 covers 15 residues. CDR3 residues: CASSYSGLAGTEQYF. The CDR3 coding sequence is TGTGCCAGCAGTTACTCGGGACTAGCGGGAACCGAGCAGTACTTC.

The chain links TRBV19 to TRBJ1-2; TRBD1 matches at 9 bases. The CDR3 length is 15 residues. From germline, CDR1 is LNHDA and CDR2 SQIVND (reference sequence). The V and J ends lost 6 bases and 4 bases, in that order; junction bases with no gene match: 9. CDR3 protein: CASSLPGQGTYGYTF. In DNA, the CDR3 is TGTGCCAGTAGCCTTCCGGGACAGGGTACCTATGGCTACACCTTC.

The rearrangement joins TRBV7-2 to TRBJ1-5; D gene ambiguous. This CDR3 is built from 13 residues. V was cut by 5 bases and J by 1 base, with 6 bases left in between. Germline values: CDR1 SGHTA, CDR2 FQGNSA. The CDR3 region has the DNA TGTGCCAGCAGCCGCGACAGCAATCAGCCCCAGCATTTT. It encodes CASSRDSNQPQHF.

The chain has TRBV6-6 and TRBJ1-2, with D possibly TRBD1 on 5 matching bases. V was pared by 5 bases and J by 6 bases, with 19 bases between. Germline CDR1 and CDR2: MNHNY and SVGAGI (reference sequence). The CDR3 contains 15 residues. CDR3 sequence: CASSGRDVGGNGYTF. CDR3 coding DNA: TGTGCCAGCAGTGGCCGGGACGTCGGGGGTAATGGCTACACCTTC.

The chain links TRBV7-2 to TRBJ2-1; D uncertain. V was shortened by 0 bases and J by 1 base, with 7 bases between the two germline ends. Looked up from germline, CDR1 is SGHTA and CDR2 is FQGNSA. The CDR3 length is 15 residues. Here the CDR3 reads CASSLAGLSYNEQFF. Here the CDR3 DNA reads TGTGCCAGCAGCTTAGCGGGATTGTCCTACAATGAGCAGTTCTTC.

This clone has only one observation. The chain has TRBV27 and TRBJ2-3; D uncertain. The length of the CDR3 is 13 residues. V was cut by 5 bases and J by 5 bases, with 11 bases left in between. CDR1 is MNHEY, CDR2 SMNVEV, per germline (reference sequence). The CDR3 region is CASSEPWGDTQYF. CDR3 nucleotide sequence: TGTGCCAGCAGTGAGCCGTGGGGAGATACGCAGTATTTT.

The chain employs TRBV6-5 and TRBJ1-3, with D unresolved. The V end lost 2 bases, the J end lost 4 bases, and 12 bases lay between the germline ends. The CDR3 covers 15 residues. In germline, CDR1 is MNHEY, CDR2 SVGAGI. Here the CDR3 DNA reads TGTGCCAGCAGTTACCACGGTCCAATAGGAAACACCATATATTTT. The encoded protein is CASSYHGPIGNTIYF.

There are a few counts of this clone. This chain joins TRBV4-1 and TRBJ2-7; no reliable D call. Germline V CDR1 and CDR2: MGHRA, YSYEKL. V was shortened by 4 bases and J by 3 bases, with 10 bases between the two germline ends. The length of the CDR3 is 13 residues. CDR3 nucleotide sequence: TGCGCCAGCAGCCCGACACGTTACTACGAGCAGTACTTC. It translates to CASSPTRYYEQYF.

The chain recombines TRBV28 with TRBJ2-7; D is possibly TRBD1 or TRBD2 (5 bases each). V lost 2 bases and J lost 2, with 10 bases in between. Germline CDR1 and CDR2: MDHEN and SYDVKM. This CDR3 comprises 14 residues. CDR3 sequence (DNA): TGTGCCAGCAGTTTAGGGGGTCCTCCCTACGAGCAGTACTTC. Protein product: CASSLGGPPYEQYF. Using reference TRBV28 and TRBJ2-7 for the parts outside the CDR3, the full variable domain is DVKVTQSSRYLVKRTGEKVFLECVQDMDHENMFWYRQDPGLGLRLIYFSYDVKMKEKGDIPEGYSVSREKKERFSLILESASTNQTSMYLCASSLGGPPYEQYFGPGTRLTVT.

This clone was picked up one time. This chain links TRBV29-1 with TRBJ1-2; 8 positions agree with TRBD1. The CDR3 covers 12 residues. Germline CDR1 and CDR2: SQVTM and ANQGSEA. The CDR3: CSLDRGLWGYTF. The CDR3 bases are TGCAGTCTAGACAGGGGCCTTTGGGGCTACACCTTC.

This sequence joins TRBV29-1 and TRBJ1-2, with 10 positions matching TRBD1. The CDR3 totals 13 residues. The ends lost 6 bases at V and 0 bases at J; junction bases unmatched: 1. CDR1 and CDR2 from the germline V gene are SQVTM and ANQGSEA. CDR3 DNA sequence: TGCAGCGTGGGGACAGGGGCTAACTATGGCTACACCTTC. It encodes CSVGTGANYGYTF.

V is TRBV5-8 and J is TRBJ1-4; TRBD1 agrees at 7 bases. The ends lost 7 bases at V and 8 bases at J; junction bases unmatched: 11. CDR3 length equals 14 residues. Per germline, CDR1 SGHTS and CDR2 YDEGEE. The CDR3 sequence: CASETTGYGEKLFF. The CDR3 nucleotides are TGTGCCAGCGAAACGACAGGGTATGGGGAAAAACTGTTTTTT.

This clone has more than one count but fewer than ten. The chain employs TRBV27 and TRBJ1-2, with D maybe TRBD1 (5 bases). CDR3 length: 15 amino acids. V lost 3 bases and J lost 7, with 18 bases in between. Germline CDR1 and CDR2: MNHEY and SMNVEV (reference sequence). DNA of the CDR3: TGTGCCAGCAGTTTGTGGGGCGGGGCATTGAGTGGCTACACCTTC. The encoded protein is CASSLWGGALSGYTF.

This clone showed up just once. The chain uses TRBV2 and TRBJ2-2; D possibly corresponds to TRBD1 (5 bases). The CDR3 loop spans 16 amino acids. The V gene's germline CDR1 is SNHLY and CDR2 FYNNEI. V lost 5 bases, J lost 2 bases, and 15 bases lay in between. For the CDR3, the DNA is TGTGCCAGCAGTAGACAGCCAGACGTTAACACCGGGGAGCTGTTTTTT. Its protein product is CASSRQPDVNTGELFF.

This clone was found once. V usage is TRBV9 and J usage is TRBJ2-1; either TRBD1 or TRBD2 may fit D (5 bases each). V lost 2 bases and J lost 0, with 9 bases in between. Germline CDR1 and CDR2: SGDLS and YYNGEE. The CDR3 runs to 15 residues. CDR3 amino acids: CASSVGDPSYNEQFF. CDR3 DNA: TGTGCCAGCAGCGTGGGGGACCCCTCCTACAATGAGCAGTTCTTC.

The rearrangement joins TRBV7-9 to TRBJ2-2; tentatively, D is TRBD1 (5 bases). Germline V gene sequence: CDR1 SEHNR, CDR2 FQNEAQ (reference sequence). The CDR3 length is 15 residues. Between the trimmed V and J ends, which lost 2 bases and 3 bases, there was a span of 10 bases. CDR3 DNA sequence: TGTGCCAGCAGCTTACAGGGCCGTTACACCGGGGAGCTGTTTTTT. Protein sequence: CASSLQGRYTGELFF.

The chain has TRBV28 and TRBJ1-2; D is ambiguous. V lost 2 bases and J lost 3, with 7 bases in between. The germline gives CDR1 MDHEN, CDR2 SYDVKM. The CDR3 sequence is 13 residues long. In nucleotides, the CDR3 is TGTGCCAGCAGTTTAGGTAAAGACTATGGCTACACCTTC. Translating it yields CASSLGKDYGYTF.

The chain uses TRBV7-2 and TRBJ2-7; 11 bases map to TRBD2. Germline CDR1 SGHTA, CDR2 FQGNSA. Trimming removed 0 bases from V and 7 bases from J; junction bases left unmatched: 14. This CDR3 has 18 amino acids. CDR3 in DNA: TGTGCCAGCAGCTTAGCGCCGGGGGGGCTAGCGGGAGGAGGGGAGCAGTACTTC. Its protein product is CASSLAPGGLAGGGEQYF.